This TCR beta chain is from a study of cytomegalovirus exposure and HLA in healthy donors. Repertoires were generated with immunoSEQ multiplex PCR, while TCRdb's copy carries only in-frame clones and drops some. This sample has about 150,000 clones, with around nine tenths found just once. Study-wide results and caveats: A list of approximately 160 TCR beta chains associated with cytomegalovirus was given.

As concerns this clone: Its antigen is unknown.

The clonotype comes from a young man in good health and CMV-seropositive. Sequencing was carried out using PBMCs.

The CDR3 sequence is CASSLFGTGDQPQHF. CDR3 nucleotides: TGTGCCAGCAGTTTATTCGGGACAGGGGATCAGCCCCAGCATTTT. The chain joins TRBV28 to TRBJ1-5; 10 nucleotides align to TRBD1. Trimming took 1 base from V and 5 from J; bases not matched to a gene: 2. Germline CDR1 is MDHEN and CDR2 is SYDVKM. CDR3 size: 15 residues.